These T cell receptor beta chains were read from a single sample in a study of OX40 agonist ivuxolimab in advanced cancers. The repertoire was sequenced with immunoSEQ multiplex PCR; TCRdb's copy has only in-frame clones and lacks some. The top ten clones hold 0.5% to 0.85% of a sample with around 77,000 clones, 65% to 90% of them seen once. The sequencing here drew on CD4+ or CD8+ T cells sorted from blood, taken in a trial of the OX40 agonist ivuxolimab. These receptors were taken from an adult with an advanced solid tumor such as melanoma, head and neck, liver or kidney cancer. Each CDR3 is given with its conserved first and last residue. D genes are given only for firm matches. Size values are once, few and many counts, or a class for expanded clones, and some rows have none.

v_call	clone_size	d_call	j_call	cdr3_length	cdr3_nt	cdr3_aa
TRBV14	many	NA	TRBJ2-7	15	TGTGCCAGCAGCCCCCTAGGCGGGGAACCCTACGAGCAGTACTTC	CASSPLGGEPYEQYF
TRBV4-1	once	NA	TRBJ2-7	16	TGCGCCAGCAGCCAAGCTTATTCCGGGACAAATTCCGAGCAGTACTTC	CASSQAYSGTNSEQYF
TRBV2	NA	TRBD1	TRBJ1-1	12	TGTGCCAGCAGTACCACAGGGGTTCTCGCTTTCTTT	CASSTTGVLAFF
TRBV4-3	once	NA	TRBJ2-7	15	TGCGCCAGCAGCCAGTCGGCCAGCGGATCCTACGAGCAGTACTTC	CASSQSASGSYEQYF
TRBV7-3	NA	NA	TRBJ1-5	14	TGTGCCAGCAGCTTAGGGCACAACAATCAGCCCCAGCATTTT	CASSLGHNNQPQHF
TRBV4-3	NA	TRBD2	TRBJ2-5	20	TGCGCCAGCAGCCAAGATCGGCCGAGTAGCGGGGCTTCGGGAGGAGAGACCCAGTACTTC	CASSQDRPSSGASGGETQYF
TRBV5-6	NA	NA	TRBJ1-1	14	TGTGCCAGCAGCGACGGGACGGTGAACACTGAAGCTTTCTTT	CASSDGTVNTEAFF
TRBV25-1	NA	TRBD1	TRBJ1-4	14	TGTGCCAGCAGCTCGGACAGGCAGAATGAAAAACTGTTTTTT	CASSSDRQNEKLFF
TRBV11-2	NA	TRBD1	TRBJ1-2	15	TGTGCCAGCAGCTTAGAAGGCAGGGGGGGGTATGGCTACACCTTC	CASSLEGRGGYGYTF
TRBV4-3	NA	TRBD2	TRBJ2-1	18	TGCGCCAGCAGCCAGAGGGTGGCTAGCGGGGGGGGGTACAATGAGCAGTTCTTC	CASSQRVASGGGYNEQFF
TRBV10-3	NA	TRBD1	TRBJ1-1	18	TGTGCCATCAGTGACGGATTGGGAAACAGGGGCCGGAACACTGAAGCTTTCTTT	CAISDGLGNRGRNTEAFF
TRBV5-4	few	NA	TRBJ2-5	14	TGTGCCAGTCGGCCCGGGGGAGATCAAGAGACCCAGTACTTC	CASRPGGDQETQYF
TRBV21-1	once	NA	TRBJ2-5	14	TGTGCCAGCAGCAATCGTGTGCGCCAAGAGACCCAGTACTTC	CASSNRVRQETQYF
TRBV2	NA	NA	TRBJ1-6	16	TGTGCCAGCAATCCCGGGACACTACGTTATAATTCACCCCTCCACTTT	CASNPGTLRYNSPLHF
TRBV2	NA	NA	TRBJ2-1	15	TGTGCCAGCAGAGGCGGCCGGGGCTCCTACAATGAGCAGTTCTTC	CASRGGRGSYNEQFF
TRBV5-8	NA	NA	TRBJ2-7	14	TGTGCCAGCAGCTTGAGAGGGTTTCACGACGAGCAGTACTTC	CASSLRGFHDEQYF
TRBV10-3	NA	NA	TRBJ2-5	16	TGTGCCATCAGTGAGGCGGGACATCCGACCCAAGAGACCCAGTACTTC	CAISEAGHPTQETQYF